This T cell receptor beta chain was captured in a study of shared clonotypes between healthy human individuals. About the study: Serving as donors were a couple of women and a few men, whose ages spanned 18 to 49. Every donor yielded three CD4 naive, three CD4 memory, two CD8 naive and one CD8 memory plate.

The CDR3 has 16 amino acids. Trimming cost V 5 bases and J 1 base; bases outside gene matches: 2. CDR1 and CDR2 (germline): KGHSH, LQKENI. The study ran the assay at deep level. Data came from immunoSEQ multiplex PCR; TCRdb stores just in-frame clones and leaves some out. Here the sample spans around 1.6 million clones, 95% to 99% being singletons. This chain uses TRBV18 with TRBJ2-5; 15 positions agree with TRBD2. The receptor was isolated from a young man in good health. The sequenced material came from naive CD4+ T cells sorted from blood. The subset was: CD45RA+ positively selected. DNA for the CDR3: TGTGCCAGCTCAGGACTAGCGGGAGGGACCCAAGAGACCCAGTACTTC. It codes for CASSGLAGGTQETQYF.